This T cell receptor (beta chain) was documented in a study of T cells after yellow fever vaccination. Points from the study as a whole: On re-exposure, the response was weaker but peaked faster, at day 5 versus 15.

MiXCR was run by TCRdb on the 5' RACE reads, yielding one entry per CDR3 protein. This table has over 130,000 distinct CDR3 sequences, more than 6% appearing once. Trimming at V came to 0 bases and at J to 5 bases, leaving 7 bases not matched to a gene. Germline lookup yields CDR1 SGHRS and CDR2 YFSETQ. The CDR3 extends over 16 amino acids. In its sample, this clonotype was seen many times. Antigen specificity is unknown. The V and J genes are TRBV5-1 and TRBJ2-1, with 8 nucleotides matching TRBD2. The TCR sequence derives from a man in his thirties or forties who received the YFV17D yellow fever vaccine. The input for sequencing was CD4+ T cells sorted from PBMCs, taken 5 days after the yellow fever booster vaccination. The CDR3 DNA reads TGCGCCAGCAGCTTGGAACTAGCGGTAAAACACAATGAGCAGTTCTTC. Translated, it gives CASSLELAVKHNEQFF.